These 20 T cell receptor beta chains share one sample of origin, sequenced in a study of blood T cells in healthy people across ages (dated by TCRdb to about 2015). Preparation of the library involved 5' RACE. The sample was run on an Illumina HiSeq 2500. The second PCR ran for about 6 to 11 cycles and used a J-beta primer mix along with a sample-barcoded 5' primer. TCRdb reran the public reads through fastp at Q25 and MiXCR, keeping productive beta chains. Under each unique CDR3 protein, matching rows form one entry showing the most common genes and DNA. The table for this sample lists 1 million or so distinct CDR3 sequences; 40% to 45% of them were counted only once. Approximately 17% of the sample is taken by the ten largest. The sequenced sample was blood. The origin of the receptors is a woman aged 55-69 years in good health.

This clonotype was recorded once. This chain joins TRBV11-2 and TRBJ1-1, with TRBD1 matching over 8 bases. The CDR3 loop spans 18 amino acids. Losses at the gene ends were 5 bases for V and 1 base for J; bases not matched to a gene: 15. Germline values: CDR1 SGHAT, CDR2 FQNNGV. CDR3 protein: CASSPGQGKGVRNTEAFF. CDR3 sequence (DNA): TGTGCCAGCAGCCCTGGACAGGGAAAAGGAGTTCGGAACACTGAAGCTTTCTTT.

V is TRBV12-3 or TRBV12-4 and J is TRBJ2-5; TRBD1 aligns across 10 bases. This CDR3 is 14 amino acids long. V dropped 4 bases and J dropped 11; count of bases not matched to a gene: 10. The CDR3 DNA reads as TGTGCCAGCAGTTCCCGGACAGGGGGGAATGAGCAGTACTTC. Residues: CASSSRTGGNEQYF.

This chain connects TRBV3-1 to TRBJ2-7, with a tentative D call TRBD2 (5 bases). The germline V gene has CDR1 LGHDT and CDR2 YNNKEL (reference sequence). V lost 1 base and J lost 4, with 11 bases in between. CDR3 length: 14 amino acids. CDR3 protein: CASSQVGRAYEQYF. The CDR3 DNA sequence: TGTGCCAGCAGCCAAGTCGGGCGGGCGTACGAGCAGTACTTC.

This clonotype has only one observation. The chain recombines TRBV5-1 with TRBJ1-6; perhaps TRBD1 as D (6 bases). Trimming took off 0 bases at V and 5 bases at J, with 12 bases between the two ends. Germline V gene data show CDR1 as SGHRS and CDR2 as YFSETQ. The CDR3 sequence is 16 residues long. The CDR3 bases are TGCGCCAGCAGCTTGGCACCGGACAGCAATAATTCACCCCTCCACTTT. Protein: CASSLAPDSNNSPLHF.

The V call is TRBV5-4, the J call TRBJ2-1, with a tentative D call TRBD2 (6 bases). The ends were cut back, 2 bases at V and 7 bases at J, with 13 bases in the middle. This CDR3 has 14 amino acids. Germline loops: CDR1 SGHNT, CDR2 YYREEE (reference sequence). The CDR3 here is CASSLTTSRNEQFF. CDR3 coding DNA: TGTGCCAGCAGCTTAACGACTAGTCGGAATGAGCAGTTCTTC.

This clonotype turned up a few times. J is TRBJ2-3 and V is TRBV5-6, with no clear D. The CDR3 loop spans 15 amino acids. With 3 bases removed from V and 5 bases from J, the gap between germline ends came to 16 bases. Germline V lookup: CDR1 SGHDT, CDR2 YYEEEE. CDR3: CASSYLARREDTQYF. CDR3 coding DNA: TGTGCCAGCAGCTATCTCGCTCGGCGAGAAGATACGCAGTATTTT.

V and J are TRBV20-1 and TRBJ2-5; tentative D call: TRBD1 (6 bases). Germline V gene lookup returns CDR1 DFQATT and CDR2 SNEGSKA (reference sequence). The CDR3 sequence is 11 residues long. V was clipped by 6 bases and J by 6 bases, with 11 bases between them. Written as DNA, the CDR3 is TGCAGTGCGACGGGACAAAAGACCCAGTACTTC. Protein product: CSATGQKTQYF.

This clonotype was counted between two and nine times. The chain couples TRBV12-3 or TRBV12-4 to TRBJ2-1, with D unresolved. The CDR3 contains 11 residues. The germline V and J ends were trimmed by 4 bases and 8 bases, with 6 bases remaining between them. The CDR3 DNA reads TGTGCCAGCAGTTCTGCTTATGAGCAGTTCTTC. Encoded protein: CASSSAYEQFF.

The CDR3 loop reads CASSFRGLNTGELFF. The CDR3 DNA follows: TGTGCCAGCAGCTTCAGGGGGCTGAATACCGGGGAGCTGTTTTTT. The chain links TRBV5-6 to TRBJ2-2; 8 nucleotides match TRBD1. V was pared by 2 bases and J by 5 bases, with 5 bases of the junction left unmatched. Looked up from germline, CDR1 is SGHDT and CDR2 is YYEEEE. The CDR3 extends over 15 amino acids.

This clonotype was counted only a few times. V is TRBV4-1 and J is TRBJ2-7; maybe TRBD2 (5 bases). V lost 4 bases to trimming and J lost 3 bases, with 16 bases between them. CDR1 and CDR2 from the germline V gene are MGHRA and YSYEKL. This CDR3 is built from 15 residues. The CDR3 DNA reads TGCGCCAGCAGCCCCCTATGGGAGTCAGGCTACGAGCAGTACTTC. As protein: CASSPLWESGYEQYF.

The chain couples TRBV19 to TRBJ2-1; no definite D call. The CDR3 consists of 14 residues. The V end lost 3 bases, the J end lost 8 bases, and 14 bases lay between the germline ends. Germline values: CDR1 LNHDA, CDR2 SQIVND (reference sequence). This CDR3 is CASSIGPRADEQFF. DNA of the CDR3: TGTGCCAGTAGTATTGGCCCCCGGGCCGATGAGCAGTTCTTC.

The chain couples TRBV29-1 to TRBJ1-1; D is undetermined. The germline V and J ends were trimmed by 0 bases and 8 bases, with 10 bases remaining between them. The CDR3 covers 12 residues. The germline V gene has CDR1 SQVTM and CDR2 ANQGSEA. CDR3 sequence (DNA): TGCAGCGTTGAAGAGGGCGCAGACGAAGCTTTCTTT. Residues: CSVEEGADEAFF.

The V and J genes are TRBV18 and TRBJ2-7; TRBD2 matches at 8 bases. This CDR3 contains 15 residues. The germline V gene has CDR1 KGHSH and CDR2 LQKENI. Trimming took 6 bases from V and 4 from J; bases not matched to a gene: 11. The DNA of the CDR3 is TGTGCCAGCTCCCACTCAAGCGGGAGTAAGTACGAGCAGTACTTC. This codes for CASSHSSGSKYEQYF.

This clonotype has a handful of counts. The chain couples TRBV15 to TRBJ1-1; D unclear. The germline V gene encodes CDR1 LNHNV and CDR2 YYDKDF (reference sequence). This CDR3 has 16 amino acids. V lost 3 bases and J lost 0, with 14 bases in between. This CDR3 reads CATSSPSGVVNTEAFF. Written as DNA, the CDR3 is TGTGCCACCAGCAGTCCCTCTGGAGTTGTGAACACTGAAGCTTTCTTT. The full variable domain, its missing parts supplied by reference TRBV15 and TRBJ1-1, is DAMVIQNPRYQVTQFGKPVTLSCSQTLNHNVMYWYQQKSSQAPKLLFHYYDKDFNNEADTPDNFQSRRPNTSFCFLDIRSPGLGDTAMYLCATSSPSGVVNTEAFFGQGTRLTVV.

This clonotype was counted only a few times. The rearrangement joins TRBV9 to TRBJ1-2, with 7 positions matching TRBD1. The junction had 5 bases not matched to a gene; V was cut back by 6 bases and J by 0 bases. This CDR3 region has 14 residues. The germline gives CDR1 SGDLS, CDR2 YYNGEE. CDR3: CASTGTDANYGYTF. CDR3 nucleotides: TGTGCCAGCACTGGGACAGACGCTAACTATGGCTACACCTTC.

This clonotype was recorded a few times. The chain employs TRBV27 and TRBJ2-5; D tentatively reads TRBD1 or TRBD2 (5 bases each). The germline gives CDR1 MNHEY, CDR2 SMNVEV (reference sequence). CDR3 length: 17 amino acids. V was clipped by 0 bases and J by 5 bases, with 19 bases between them. The CDR3 spells CASSLSGLADWGETQYF. CDR3 nucleotides: TGTGCCAGCAGTTTATCCGGGCTAGCCGACTGGGGGGAGACCCAGTACTTC.

A word on this clonotype: The junction and the germline gene differ at one end; a read error may be behind it. The chain uses TRBV7-2 and TRBJ1-2, with D possibly being TRBD1 (6 bases). CDR3 length equals 13 residues. Germline CDR1 and CDR2: SGHTA and FQGNSA. The CDR3 loop reads CASSLKPGGGYTF. As DNA, the CDR3 is TGTGCCAGCAGCTTAAAACCCGGGGGGGGCTACACCTTT.

The chain is built from TRBV12-3 or TRBV12-4 and TRBJ2-7, with a tentative D call TRBD2 (7 bases). This CDR3 is 15 amino acids long. V was clipped by 3 bases and J by 0 bases, with 12 bases between them. CDR3 bases: TGTGCCAGCAGTTTCATTGGGGGGGCCTCCTACGAGCAGTACTTC. Translation: CASSFIGGASYEQYF.

Turning to this clonotype: A clone one base away is much larger, so this may be a read error. The genes are TRBV6-6 and TRBJ1-1; perhaps TRBD1 as D (5 bases). There are 13 residues in the CDR3. The V and J ends lost 4 bases and 1 base respectively, with 7 bases between them. CDR1 and CDR2 (germline): MNHNY, SVGAGI (reference sequence). CDR3 sequence (DNA): TGTGCCAGCAGTTTCGACAGGAACACTGAAGCTTTCTTT. Its translation is CASSFDRNTEAFF.

The chain links TRBV27 to TRBJ2-1, with D possibly being TRBD2 (5 bases). The germline V and J ends were trimmed by 7 bases and 6 bases, with 19 bases remaining between them. The CDR3 length is 15 residues. Germline V CDR1 and CDR2: MNHEY, SMNVEV (reference sequence). CDR3 region: CASNPGGERGNEQFF. DNA of the CDR3: TGTGCCAGCAATCCCGGTGGGGAGCGTGGCAATGAGCAGTTCTTC.